Shown below are 20 T cell receptor beta chains from a single sample sequenced in a study of cytomegalovirus exposure and HLA in healthy donors. The PCR ran on 60 Vbeta and 13 Jbeta primers. Sequencing was performed with immunoSEQ multiplex PCR; in TCRdb, only in-frame clones are kept and a portion is missing. The sample holds 170,000 or so clones, about 78% seen once. Input material: PBMCs. The receptor set was obtained from a man aged 55 to 70 in good health and CMV-seronegative.

The gene calls are TRBV5-1 and TRBJ1-1; tentative D call: TRBD1 (5 bases). The V end was cut by 0 bases, the J end by 8 bases, with 14 bases between. Germline V gene lookup returns CDR1 SGHRS and CDR2 YFSETQ. CDR3 length equals 14 residues. CDR3 region: CASSLGGGGYEAFF. The CDR3 region has the DNA TGCGCCAGCAGCTTGGGAGGCGGGGGATACGAAGCTTTCTTT.

The chain couples TRBV2 to TRBJ2-2; 9 bases are a match to TRBD2. From germline, CDR1 is SNHLY and CDR2 FYNNEI. With V trimmed by 6 bases and J by 1 base, 3 bases remained unmatched. The CDR3 is 15 residues long. The CDR3 nucleotides are TGTGCCAGCAGCGTGACTAGCGGGAACACCGGGGAGCTGTTTTTT. Translated: CASSVTSGNTGELFF.

A single count supports this clone. This chain uses TRBV5-1 with TRBJ1-5, with 12 bases that match TRBD1. CDR1 and CDR2 from the germline V gene are SGHRS and YFSETQ. CDR3 length equals 16 residues. V was clipped by 4 bases and J by 5 bases; unmatched bases: 7. CDR3 amino acids: CASSAGTGGDDQPQHF. CDR3 sequence (DNA): TGCGCCAGCAGCGCTGGGACAGGGGGCGACGATCAGCCCCAGCATTTT. Full variable domain (missing parts from reference TRBV5-1 and TRBJ1-5): KAGVTQTPRYLIKTRGQQVTLSCSPISGHRSVSWYQQTPGQGLQFLFEYFSETQRNKGNFPGRFSGRQFSNSRSEMNVSTLELGDSALYLCASSAGTGGDDQPQHFGDGTRLSIL.

The chain combines TRBV28 with TRBJ2-7, with TRBD1 identical over 9 bases. The CDR3 has 15 amino acids. Germline CDR1 is MDHEN and CDR2 is SYDVKM. J was trimmed by 4 bases and V by 5 bases; bases with no gene match: 9. The CDR3, as DNA: TGTGCCAGCAGTCCTTACAGGGGGCGATGGTACGAGCAGTACTTC. Translated: CASSPYRGRWYEQYF.

The gene calls are TRBV9 and TRBJ2-5; 10 bases map to TRBD1. This CDR3 is 15 amino acids long. The J segment lost 3 bases and the V segment lost 6 bases, leaving 8 bases of the junction unmatched. Germline V gene data show CDR1 as SGDLS and CDR2 as YYNGEE. DNA for the CDR3: TGTGCCAGCAACCCAGGCGGACAGGGGGAAGAGACCCAGTACTTC. Its protein is CASNPGGQGEETQYF.

The chain combines TRBV6-6 with TRBJ2-5; D not resolved. The CDR3 consists of 15 residues. Trimming pared 2 bases from V and 1 base from J, leaving 11 bases between. The germline gives CDR1 MNHNY, CDR2 SVGAGI (reference sequence). In nucleotides, the CDR3 is TGTGCCAGCAGTTACATTAGTCCGAGCCAAGAGACCCAGTACTTC. Amino acids: CASSYISPSQETQYF.

This clone was seen only a few times. The chain is built from TRBV6-1 and TRBJ2-7, with 8 bases aligning to TRBD1. Looked up from germline, CDR1 is MNHNS and CDR2 is SASEGT. CDR3 length equals 14 residues. Trimming cost V 6 bases and J 1 base; bases outside gene matches: 5. This CDR3 is CASSEGQVSYEQYF. The CDR3 DNA is TGTGCCAGCAGCGAGGGACAGGTATCCTACGAGCAGTACTTC.

The chain links TRBV7-6 to TRBJ2-5; D is possibly TRBD2 (5 bases). Germline V gene lookup returns CDR1 SGHVS and CDR2 FNYEAQ. V was cut by 1 base and J by 1 base, with 7 bases left in between. CDR3 length: 14 amino acids. CDR3 amino acids: CASSLGGIQETQYF. CDR3 DNA: TGTGCCAGCAGCTTAGGAGGGATCCAAGAGACCCAGTACTTC.

The chain uses TRBV19 and TRBJ2-7; TRBD1 agrees at 10 bases. V was clipped by 8 bases and J by 2 bases; unmatched bases: 9. The CDR3 is 15 residues long. CDR1 LNHDA and CDR2 SQIVND come from the germline V gene (reference sequence). The DNA for the CDR3 is TGTGCCAGTGGTACCGGGGGGACAGGGGCCTACGAGCAGTACTTC. Translated: CASGTGGTGAYEQYF.

This clone was observed a handful of times. The CDR3 DNA follows: TGTGCCAGCAGCTTTTCAGGGATGAACACTGAAGCTTTCTTT. Amino acids: CASSFSGMNTEAFF. The chain is built from TRBV5-5 and TRBJ1-1, with a weak D call TRBD1 (5 bases). Trimming removed 2 bases from V and 0 bases from J, with 8 bases in between. This CDR3 contains 14 residues. Germline V lookup: CDR1 SGHKS, CDR2 YYEKEE (reference sequence).

This chain links TRBV7-9 with TRBJ2-7; the D gene is possibly TRBD2 (6 bases). Germline-derived CDR1 and CDR2 are SEHNR and FQNEAQ (reference sequence). The CDR3 extends over 12 amino acids. V lost 5 bases and J lost 1, with 6 bases in between. CDR3 coding DNA: TGTGCCAGCAGCGGGACTTCCTACGAGCAGTACTTC. Protein: CASSGTSYEQYF.

This clone occurred once. The V gene is TRBV13, the J gene TRBJ2-7; no clear D. This CDR3 contains 12 residues. V shed 4 bases and J shed 1 base, with 5 bases lying between them. The germline CDR1 and CDR2 sequences are PRHDT and FYEKMQ (reference sequence). The CDR3 loop reads CASSSSSYEQYF. The CDR3 DNA follows: TGTGCCAGCAGCTCGTCTTCCTACGAGCAGTACTTC.

The chain couples TRBV18 to TRBJ2-7; D is unresolved. The ends were cut back, 0 bases at V and 5 bases at J, with 8 bases in the middle. CDR1 and CDR2 (germline): KGHSH, LQKENI. The CDR3 consists of 13 residues. This CDR3 is CASSPPSQNEQYF. CDR3 nucleotides: TGTGCCAGCTCACCACCCTCGCAGAACGAGCAGTACTTC.

This clone was observed a few times. J is TRBJ2-3 and V is TRBV19; 8 positions match TRBD2. V trimming: 2 bases; J trimming: 7 bases; junction bases outside the gene matches: 5. Germline loops: CDR1 LNHDA, CDR2 SQIVND (reference sequence). This CDR3 has 14 amino acids. The CDR3, as DNA: TGTGCCAGTAGTATAACTAGCGGACCCTATACGCAGTATTTT. Amino acids: CASSITSGPYTQYF.

The chain uses TRBV9 and TRBJ1-3; D gene unclear. There are 16 residues in the CDR3. Germline loops: CDR1 SGDLS, CDR2 YYNGEE. V lost 3 bases, J lost 4 bases, and 17 bases lay in between. CDR3 protein: CASSDMDGGRGNTIYF. CDR3 DNA: TGTGCCAGCAGCGATATGGACGGAGGGAGGGGAAACACCATATATTTT.

J is TRBJ1-2 and V is TRBV6-5; D is unclear. The CDR3 is 16 residues long. From germline, CDR1 is MNHEY and CDR2 SVGAGI. Trimming pared 2 bases from V and 0 bases from J, leaving 13 bases between. The CDR3 loop reads CASSYRGDRANYGYTF. In DNA, the CDR3 is TGTGCCAGCAGTTACCGCGGGGATCGTGCTAACTATGGCTACACCTTC.

The V call is TRBV11-2, the J call TRBJ1-5; D is unresolved. Germline V gene data show CDR1 as SGHAT and CDR2 as FQNNGV. The CDR3 is 13 amino acids. V gave up 1 base and J gave up 5 bases, with 6 bases separating them. As DNA, the CDR3 is TGTGCCAGCAGCTTAGCATCCCATCAGCCCCAGCATTTT. Protein product: CASSLASHQPQHF. The full variable domain, rest sourced from reference TRBV11-2 and TRBJ1-5, is EAGVAQSPRYKIIEKRQSVAFWCNPISGHATLYWYQQILGQGPKLLIQFQNNGVVDDSQLPKDRFSAERLKGVDSTLKIQPAKLEDSAVYLCASSLASHQPQHFGDGTRLSIL.

Points on this clone: Other DNA sequences in this sample translate to the same CDR3. V usage is TRBV7-2 and J usage is TRBJ2-3; D unclear. V gave up 1 base and J gave up 1 base, with 6 bases separating them. CDR3 length: 14 amino acids. Germline loops: CDR1 SGHTA, CDR2 FQGNSA. For the CDR3, the DNA is TGTGCCAGCAGCTTAGTGGGCGGCACAGATACGCAGTATTTT. Residues: CASSLVGGTDTQYF.

This clone was detected only once. The chain links TRBV13 to TRBJ1-1; D is perhaps TRBD1 (5 bases). The V end was cut by 5 bases, the J end by 0 bases, with 7 bases between. This CDR3 comprises 13 residues. Per germline, CDR1 PRHDT and CDR2 FYEKMQ (reference sequence). The CDR3 loop is CASSRGMNTEAFF. In DNA, the CDR3 is TGTGCCAGCAGCCGGGGGATGAACACTGAAGCTTTCTTT.

This clone was observed a single time. The chain couples TRBV29-1 to TRBJ2-7; the match to TRBD2 covers 13 bases. The CDR3 totals 14 residues. Germline CDR1 SQVTM, CDR2 ANQGSEA. V was clipped by 4 bases and J by 0 bases; unmatched bases: 0. CDR3 sequence (DNA): TGCAGCGTTGGGACTAGCGGGAGCTCCTACGAGCAGTACTTC. Its protein is CSVGTSGSSYEQYF.